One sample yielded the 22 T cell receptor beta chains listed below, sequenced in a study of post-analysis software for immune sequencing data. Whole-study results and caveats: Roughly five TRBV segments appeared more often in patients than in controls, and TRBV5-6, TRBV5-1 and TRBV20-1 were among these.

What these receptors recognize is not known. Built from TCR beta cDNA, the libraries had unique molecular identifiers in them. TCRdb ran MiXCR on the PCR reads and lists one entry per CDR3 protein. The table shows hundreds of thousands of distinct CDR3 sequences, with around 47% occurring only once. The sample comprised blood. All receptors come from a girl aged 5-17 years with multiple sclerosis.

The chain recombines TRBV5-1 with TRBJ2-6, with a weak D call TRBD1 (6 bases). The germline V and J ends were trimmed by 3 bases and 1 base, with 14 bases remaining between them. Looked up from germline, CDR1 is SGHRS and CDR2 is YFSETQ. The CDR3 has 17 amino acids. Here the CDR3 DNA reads TGCGCCAGCAGCTGGACAGTAGCCGGTTCTGGGGCCAACGTCCTGACTTTC. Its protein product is CASSWTVAGSGANVLTF.

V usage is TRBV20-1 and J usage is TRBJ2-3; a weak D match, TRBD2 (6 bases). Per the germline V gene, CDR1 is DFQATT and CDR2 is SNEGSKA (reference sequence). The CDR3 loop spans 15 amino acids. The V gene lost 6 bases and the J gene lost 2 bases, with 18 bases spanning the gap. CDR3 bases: TGCAGTGCATTGCGGGGATTCAGGGACACAGATACGCAGTATTTT. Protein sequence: CSALRGFRDTDTQYF.

CDR3 amino acids: CASSLPGGEGEETQYF. The CDR3 DNA is TGTGCCAGCAGTTTACCAGGGGGCGAAGGGGAAGAGACCCAGTACTTC. This chain links TRBV28 with TRBJ2-5; 8 bases are a match to TRBD1. The germline V gene encodes CDR1 MDHEN and CDR2 SYDVKM. The V and J ends lost 2 bases and 3 bases, in that order; junction bases with no gene match: 8. The CDR3 contains 16 residues.

This chain's CDR3 is CSARGHQQDRDYGYTF. The CDR3 DNA reads as TGCAGTGCTAGGGGACACCAACAGGATAGGGACTATGGCTACACCTTC. The chain recombines TRBV20-1 with TRBJ1-2; a possible D gene is TRBD1 (6 bases). The CDR3 covers 16 residues. Germline CDR1 and CDR2: DFQATT and SNEGSKA (reference sequence). V shed 3 bases and J shed 3 bases, with 20 bases lying between them.

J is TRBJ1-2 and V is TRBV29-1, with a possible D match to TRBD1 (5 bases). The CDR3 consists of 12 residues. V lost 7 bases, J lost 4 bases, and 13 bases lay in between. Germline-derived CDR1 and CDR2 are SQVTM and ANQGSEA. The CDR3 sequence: CSGTGEGYGYTF. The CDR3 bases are TGCAGCGGGACGGGGGAAGGCTATGGCTACACCTTC.

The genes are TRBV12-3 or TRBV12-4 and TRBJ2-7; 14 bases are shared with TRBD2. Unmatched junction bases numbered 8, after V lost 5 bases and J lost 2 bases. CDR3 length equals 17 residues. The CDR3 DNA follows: TGTGCCAGCAGTGGACCGGGACTAGCGGGAGACGCCTACGAGCAGTACTTC. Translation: CASSGPGLAGDAYEQYF.

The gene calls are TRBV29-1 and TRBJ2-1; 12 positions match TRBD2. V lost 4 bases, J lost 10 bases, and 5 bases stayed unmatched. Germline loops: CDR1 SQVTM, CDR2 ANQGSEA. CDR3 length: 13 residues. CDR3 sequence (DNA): TGCAGCGTTGGGAAGCTAGCGGGAGGGGAGCAGTTCTTC. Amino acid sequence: CSVGKLAGGEQFF.

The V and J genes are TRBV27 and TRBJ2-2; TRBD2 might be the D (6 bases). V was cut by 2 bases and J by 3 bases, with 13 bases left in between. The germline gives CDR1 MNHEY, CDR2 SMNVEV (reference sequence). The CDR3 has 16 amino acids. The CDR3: CASSLVFRRDTGELFF. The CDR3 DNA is TGTGCCAGCAGTTTAGTGTTTCGGAGGGACACCGGGGAGCTGTTTTTT.

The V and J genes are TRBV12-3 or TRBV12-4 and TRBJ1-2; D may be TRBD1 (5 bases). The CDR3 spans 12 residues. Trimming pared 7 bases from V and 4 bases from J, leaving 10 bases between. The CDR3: CASKMGVYGYTF. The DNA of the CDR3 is TGTGCCAGCAAGATGGGGGTCTATGGCTACACCTTC.

The CDR3 region is CSTGAGAPETQYF. The DNA for the CDR3 is TGCAGCACCGGAGCGGGAGCCCCCGAGACCCAGTACTTC. The chain has TRBV29-1 and TRBJ2-5, with 8 positions matching TRBD2. Looked up from germline, CDR1 is SQVTM and CDR2 is ANQGSEA. V lost 8 bases to trimming and J lost 5 bases; unmatched junction nucleotides: 10. The CDR3 sequence is 13 residues long.

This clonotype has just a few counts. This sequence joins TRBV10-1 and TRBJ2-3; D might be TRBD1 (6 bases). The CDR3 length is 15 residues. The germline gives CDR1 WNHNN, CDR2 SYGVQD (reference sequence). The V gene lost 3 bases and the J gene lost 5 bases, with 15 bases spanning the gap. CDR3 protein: CASSDPRGVKDTQYF. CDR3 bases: TGCGCCAGCAGTGATCCCAGGGGCGTAAAAGATACGCAGTATTTT.

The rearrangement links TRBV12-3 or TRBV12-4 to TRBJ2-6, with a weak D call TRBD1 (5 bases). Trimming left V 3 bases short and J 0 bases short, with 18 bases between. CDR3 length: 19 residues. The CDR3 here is CASSLDTAEASSGANVLTF. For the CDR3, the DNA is TGTGCCAGCAGTTTGGACACAGCAGAAGCCAGCTCTGGGGCCAACGTCCTGACTTTC.

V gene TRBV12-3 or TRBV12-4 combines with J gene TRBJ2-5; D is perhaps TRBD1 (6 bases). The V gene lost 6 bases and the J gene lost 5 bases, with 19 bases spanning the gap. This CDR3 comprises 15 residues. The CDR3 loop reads CASSPQQGSGETQYF. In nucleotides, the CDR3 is TGTGCCAGCAGCCCCCAGCAGGGGAGTGGGGAGACCCAGTACTTC.

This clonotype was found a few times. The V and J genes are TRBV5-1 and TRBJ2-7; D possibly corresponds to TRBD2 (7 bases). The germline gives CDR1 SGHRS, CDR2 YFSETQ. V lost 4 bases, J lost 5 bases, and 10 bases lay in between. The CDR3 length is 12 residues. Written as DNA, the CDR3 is TGCGCCAGCAGCAGGGGGGGGAACGAGCAGTACTTC. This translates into CASSRGGNEQYF.

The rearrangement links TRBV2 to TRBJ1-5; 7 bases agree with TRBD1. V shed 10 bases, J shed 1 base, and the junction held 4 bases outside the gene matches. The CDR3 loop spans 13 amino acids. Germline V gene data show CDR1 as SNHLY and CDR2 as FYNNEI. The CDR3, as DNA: TGTGCCACCAAGGGACAGAGCAATCAGCCCCAGCATTTT. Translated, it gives CATKGQSNQPQHF.

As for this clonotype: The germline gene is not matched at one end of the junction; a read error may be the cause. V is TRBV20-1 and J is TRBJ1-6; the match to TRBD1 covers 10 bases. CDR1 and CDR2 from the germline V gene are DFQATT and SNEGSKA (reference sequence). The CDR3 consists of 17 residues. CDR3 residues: CSARGQGTSSHNSPLHF. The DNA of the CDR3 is TGCAGTGCTAGGGGACAGGGGACCAGCTCCCATAATTCACCCCTCCACTTT.

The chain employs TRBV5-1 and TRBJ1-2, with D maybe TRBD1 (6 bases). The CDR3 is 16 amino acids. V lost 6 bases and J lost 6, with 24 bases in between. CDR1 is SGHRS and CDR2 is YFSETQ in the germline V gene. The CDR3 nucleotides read TGCGCCAGCACCCGAGAGGCAGGGGAGGGTTCAGATGGCTACACCTTC. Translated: CASTREAGEGSDGYTF. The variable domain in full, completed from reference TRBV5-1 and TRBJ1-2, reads KAGVTQTPRYLIKTRGQQVTLSCSPISGHRSVSWYQQTPGQGLQFLFEYFSETQRNKGNFPGRFSGRQFSNSRSEMNVSTLELGDSALYLCASTREAGEGSDGYTFGSGTRLTVV.

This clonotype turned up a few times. CDR3 residues: CASSFGWGGDEKLFF. DNA for the CDR3: TGTGCCAGCAGTTTCGGATGGGGGGGGGATGAAAAACTGTTTTTT. The chain links TRBV12-3 or TRBV12-4 to TRBJ1-4; the D gene is possibly TRBD1 (5 bases). The CDR3 sequence is 15 residues long. V lost 3 bases and J lost 6, with 14 bases in between.

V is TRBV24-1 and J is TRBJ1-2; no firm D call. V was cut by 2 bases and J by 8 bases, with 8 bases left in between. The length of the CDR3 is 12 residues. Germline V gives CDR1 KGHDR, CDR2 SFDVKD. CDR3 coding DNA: TGTGCCACCAGTGATTCCGGAGCAGGCTACACCTTC. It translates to CATSDSGAGYTF.

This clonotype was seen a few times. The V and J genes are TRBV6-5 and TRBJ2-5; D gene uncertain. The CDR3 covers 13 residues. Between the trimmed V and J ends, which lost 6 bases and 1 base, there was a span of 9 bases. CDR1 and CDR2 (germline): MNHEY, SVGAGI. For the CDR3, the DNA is TGTGCCAGCAGAAGAACTACCCAAGAGACCCAGTACTTC. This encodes CASRRTTQETQYF.

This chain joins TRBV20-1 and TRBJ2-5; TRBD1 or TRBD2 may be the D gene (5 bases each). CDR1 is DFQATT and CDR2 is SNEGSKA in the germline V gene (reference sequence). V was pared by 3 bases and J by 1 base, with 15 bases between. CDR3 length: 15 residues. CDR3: CSASLPRESQETQYF. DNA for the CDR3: TGCAGTGCTAGCCTACCCAGGGAGTCCCAAGAGACCCAGTACTTC.

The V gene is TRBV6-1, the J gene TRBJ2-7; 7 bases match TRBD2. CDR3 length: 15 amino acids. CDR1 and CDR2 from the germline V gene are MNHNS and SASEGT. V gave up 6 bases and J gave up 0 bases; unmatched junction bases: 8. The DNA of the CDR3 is TGTGCCAGCAGGACCGCGGGAGTGAGCTCCTACGAGCAGTACTTC. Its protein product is CASRTAGVSSYEQYF.